This T cell receptor beta chain was identified during a study of T-cell reconstitution after alpha-beta-depleted transplantation in children. Study-level findings and limits: Some patients' high day-60 TCRbeta diversity was traced to surviving recipient T cells and thymic progenitors. The authors attributed T-cell counts and diversity one year after transplant mostly to newly produced T cells.

The CDR3 runs 16 residues. Trimming shortened V by 0 bases and J by 0 bases, and 9 bases separated the two germline ends. Germline loops: CDR1 LGHDT, CDR2 YNNKEL (reference sequence). Unique molecular identifiers were incorporated during preparation of the TCRbeta library. Using its own MiXCR run on the PCR reads, TCRdb lists one record per CDR3 protein. The data contain about 500,000 distinct CDR3 sequences, over 10% of them singletons. This clonotype was counted only a few times. No antigen is known for it. The source was PBMCs, mostly from graft donor cells, collected 180 days after TCRalphabeta/CD19-depleted stem cell transplant. The sequence was collected from a female patient under 10 years old who had a stem cell transplant for aplastic anemia, so the T cells may come from the graft donor. V gene TRBV3-1 combines with J gene TRBJ2-1, with unresolved D. CDR3: CASSQDTGGSYNEQFF. In nucleotides, the CDR3 is TGTGCCAGCAGCCAAGACACCGGCGGCTCCTACAATGAGCAGTTCTTC.